Included here is one T cell receptor beta chain sequence, with context. Its antigen remains unidentified. The data are from a study of cytomegalovirus exposure and HLA in healthy donors. The PCR ran on 60 Vbeta and 13 Jbeta primers. Profiled with immunoSEQ multiplex PCR; TCRdb holds only in-frame clones, not every one. The sample carries around 140,000 clones, roughly 75% recorded once. The CDR3 extends over 16 amino acids. V lost 0 bases to trimming and J lost 6 bases, with 17 bases between them. From germline, CDR1 is SGHNT and CDR2 YYREEE (reference sequence). Study findings and constraints: A later analysis linked a missense DCLRE1C variant to TCR beta V- and J-gene trimming. Most subjects' HLA-A and HLA-B alleles were reportedly predicted from TCR beta sequences.

Sequenced: PBMCs. The clonotype comes from a female donor in good health and CMV-seronegative. The chain links TRBV5-4 to TRBJ2-3; possible D gene TRBD2, 5 bases. The CDR3 coding sequence is TGTGCCAGCAGCTTGGAGAGCACCCTACCGGGGGATACGCAGTATTTT. This codes for CASSLESTLPGDTQYF.